This T cell receptor beta chain was obtained from a study of PD-L1 blockade in urothelial cancer. The wider study: The authors examined blood 3 weeks (second dose) and 6 weeks after treatment start. Median blood clonality was around 0.08, with some 89,000 unique TCRs.

Germline-derived CDR1 and CDR2 are SGHRS and YFSETQ. The CDR3 is made up of 15 amino acids. The V segment lost 6 bases and the J segment 6 bases; nucleotides outside the gene matches: 9. Noted time point: pretreatment peripheral blood. Patients presented with locally advanced or metastatic urothelial carcinoma. This clone was counted between two and nine times. The assay was immunoSEQ multiplex PCR, and TCRdb's table has in-frame clones only and misses some. The table has 45,000 to 60,000 clones, 85% seen once; the top ten hold 15% to 18%. The chain recombines TRBV5-1 with TRBJ2-2; TRBD2 agrees at 9 bases. The specimen comprised PBMCs, sampled around atezolizumab (anti-PD-L1) treatment. The receptor was isolated from a man aged 65-85 years with urothelial cancer. This CDR3 is CASTEGLARAGELFF. The CDR3 bases are TGCGCCAGCACCGAGGGACTAGCCCGGGCCGGGGAGCTGTTTTTT.